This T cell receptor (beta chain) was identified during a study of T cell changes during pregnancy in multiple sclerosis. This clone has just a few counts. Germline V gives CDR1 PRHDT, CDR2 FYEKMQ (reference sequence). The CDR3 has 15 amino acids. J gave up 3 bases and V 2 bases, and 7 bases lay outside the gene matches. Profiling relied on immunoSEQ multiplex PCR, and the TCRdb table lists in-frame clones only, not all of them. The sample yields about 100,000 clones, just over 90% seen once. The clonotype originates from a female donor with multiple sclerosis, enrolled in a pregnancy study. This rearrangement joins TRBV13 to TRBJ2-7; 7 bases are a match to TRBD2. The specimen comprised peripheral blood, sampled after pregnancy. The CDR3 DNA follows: TGTGCCAGCAGCTTATCCGGGACGGGGGGCTACGAGCAGTACTTC. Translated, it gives CASSLSGTGGYEQYF.